The T cell receptor beta chain described here comes from a study of glioma-infiltrating T cells. Amplification of TCR alpha and beta CDR3 regions from RNA used iRepertoire nested multiplex PCR. MiXCR, applied by TCRdb to the multiplex PCR reads, yields one record per CDR3 protein. The table records 300,000 to 400,000 distinct CDR3 sequences, 41% of them present only once. Between the trimmed V and J ends, which lost 0 bases and 1 base, there was a span of 12 bases. The CDR3 covers 16 residues. Germline-derived CDR1 and CDR2 are LGHDT and YNNKEL (reference sequence). This chain joins TRBV3-1 and TRBJ1-1; TRBD1 might be the D (6 bases). Sequenced: glioma tissue, nonneoplastic brain tissue, or PBMCs (not recorded which). This receptor was obtained from a human donor with low-grade glioma or glioblastoma, undergoing nonglioma brain surgery, or in good health (not recorded which). The CDR3 region is CASSQDGQGKNTEAFF. The CDR3 region has the DNA TGTGCCAGCAGCCAAGATGGGCAGGGGAAGAACACTGAAGCTTTCTTT.